This TCR beta chain was sequenced during a study of early T cells in non-severe SARS-CoV-2 infection. Points from the study as a whole: Matching with VDJdb favored anti-spike CD8 responses (missing private and CD4 specificities).

Researchers tagged individual cDNA molecules with unique molecular identifiers. TCRdb re-analysed the 5' RACE reads in MiXCR, keeping a single row per CDR3 protein. The data hold more than 20,000 distinct CDR3 sequences, with around 4.5% observed a single time. This clonotype appeared many times. The antigen remains unidentified. The CDR3 extends over 16 amino acids. The V end lost 4 bases, the J end lost 2 bases, and 18 bases lay between the germline ends. Germline V gene data show CDR1 as SGHRS and CDR2 as YFSETQ. The source of this sequence is an adult who was a healthcare worker with PCR-confirmed SARS-CoV-2 infection or an uninfected control (not recorded which). V gene TRBV5-1 combines with J gene TRBJ1-1; D not certain. The specimen sequenced was whole blood. In DNA, the CDR3 is TGCGCCAGCAGCAGTACCAAGGGCCCGATAAACACTGAAGCTTTCTTT. Translation: CASSSTKGPINTEAFF.